These 10 T cell receptor beta chains came from one sample sequenced in a study of early T cells in non-severe SARS-CoV-2 infection. One entry per CDR3 protein results from TCRdb running MiXCR on the 5' RACE reads. The repertoire consists of 81,000 or so distinct CDR3 sequences, with approximately 12% occurring once and the leading ten covering about 3%. Specimen: whole blood. These receptor sequences come from an adult who was a healthcare worker with PCR-confirmed SARS-CoV-2 infection or an uninfected control (not recorded which).

This clonotype occurred a few times. The V call is TRBV24-1, the J call TRBJ1-2, with D unresolved. V lost 3 bases and J 4 bases, leaving 11 bases between the germline ends. The CDR3 totals 14 residues. The V gene's germline CDR1 is KGHDR and CDR2 SFDVKD. The CDR3 loop reads CATSDPARSYGYTF. The CDR3 coding sequence is TGTGCCACCAGTGATCCTGCCCGCAGCTATGGCTACACCTTC.

This clonotype was observed at least ten times. The chain joins TRBV29-1 to TRBJ1-2; D is possibly TRBD1 (5 bases). Trimming shortened V by 2 bases and J by 3 bases, and 10 bases separated the two germline ends. CDR1 SQVTM and CDR2 ANQGSEA come from the germline V gene. The CDR3 extends over 13 amino acids. The chain's CDR3 is CSVEQGWDYGYTF. CDR3 in DNA: TGCAGCGTTGAACAGGGCTGGGACTATGGCTACACCTTC.

The V call is TRBV20-1, the J call TRBJ1-1, with 8 bases aligning to TRBD1. The V and J ends lost 6 bases and 2 bases, in that order; junction bases with no gene match: 8. The CDR3 consists of 14 residues. Germline CDR1 is DFQATT and CDR2 is SNEGSKA (reference sequence). The CDR3 reads CSAPAGQANTEAFF. The CDR3 DNA follows: TGCAGTGCCCCGGCGGGACAGGCTAACACTGAAGCTTTCTTT.

This chain connects TRBV28 to TRBJ1-5; D unresolved. Per the germline V gene, CDR1 is MDHEN and CDR2 is SYDVKM. Trimming cost V 0 bases and J 7 bases, with 4 bases left between them. The CDR3 has 12 residues. Here the CDR3 DNA reads TGTGCCAGCAGTTTATGGGGACAGCCCCAGCATTTT. This gives the protein CASSLWGQPQHF. Combining the CDR3 with reference TRBV28 and TRBJ1-5 gives the whole variable domain DVKVTQSSRYLVKRTGEKVFLECVQDMDHENMFWYRQDPGLGLRLIYFSYDVKMKEKGDIPEGYSVSREKKERFSLILESASTNQTSMYLCASSLWGQPQHFGDGTRLSIL.

V gene TRBV29-1 combines with J gene TRBJ2-1; D ambiguous. With 7 bases removed from V and 9 bases from J, the gap between germline ends came to 16 bases. This CDR3 is 12 amino acids long. Germline assignment: CDR1 SQVTM and CDR2 ANQGSEA. CDR3 DNA: TGCAGCGGGGGAAAGGGTTCGGGTGAGCAGTTCTTC. As protein: CSGGKGSGEQFF.

This chain connects TRBV9 to TRBJ2-1; D ambiguous. The CDR3 covers 16 residues. V lost 3 bases, J lost 3 bases, and 16 bases lay in between. CDR1 SGDLS and CDR2 YYNGEE come from the germline V gene. CDR3 amino acids: CASSGGEDVLYNEQFF. The CDR3 DNA follows: TGTGCCAGCAGCGGGGGTGAAGACGTCCTCTACAATGAGCAGTTCTTC.

This clonotype was detected a few times. This chain uses TRBV27 with TRBJ2-7; 8 nucleotides agree with TRBD1. This CDR3 region has 16 residues. V was pared by 4 bases and J by 3 bases, with 11 bases of the junction left unmatched. CDR1 is MNHEY and CDR2 is SMNVEV in the germline V gene (reference sequence). CDR3 protein: CASSSNYRGFYYEQYF. The CDR3 nucleotides read TGTGCCAGCAGTTCCAATTACAGGGGGTTCTACTACGAGCAGTACTTC.

The V and J genes are TRBV7-2 and TRBJ2-1; 9 bases are shared with TRBD2. V dropped 3 bases and J dropped 10; count of bases not matched to a gene: 10. CDR1 and CDR2 (germline): SGHTA, FQGNSA. This CDR3 is built from 15 residues. As DNA, the CDR3 is TGTGCCAGCAGCTTTGCCCTTAGCGGGAGCCGAGAGCAGTTCTTC. This gives the protein CASSFALSGSREQFF.

Ten or more counts support this clonotype. The J gene is TRBJ2-5, the V gene TRBV7-6; no clear D. This CDR3 comprises 14 residues. Between the trimmed V and J ends, which lost 5 bases and 2 bases, there was a span of 12 bases. Germline CDR1 and CDR2: SGHVS and FNYEAQ. The CDR3 protein is CASSIVGYQETQYF. The CDR3 DNA is TGTGCCAGCAGCATAGTCGGCTATCAAGAGACCCAGTACTTC.

This clonotype was observed many times. The gene calls are TRBV18 and TRBJ2-7; D perhaps matches TRBD2 (6 bases). Germline CDR1 reads KGHSH; CDR2 reads LQKENI. The CDR3 extends over 13 amino acids. Trimming took off 3 bases at V and 8 bases at J, with 14 bases between the two ends. CDR3 residues: CASSPRERSQQYF. The CDR3 nucleotides are TGTGCCAGCTCACCTCGGGAGCGATCTCAGCAGTACTTC.